The 18 T cell receptor beta chains reported below all come from one sample, sequenced in a study of shared clonotypes between healthy human individuals. Repertoires were generated with immunoSEQ multiplex PCR, while TCRdb's copy carries only in-frame clones and drops some. Among roughly 490,000 clones, 79% were seen once, and the ten largest hold about 12%. Material for sequencing was PBMCs. The receptors come from a woman between 40 and 50 years old in good health. Some clones in this sample may be carry-over from other donors' samples.

The rearrangement uses TRBV7-6 and TRBJ2-3; D remains ambiguous. The V end lost 5 bases, the J end lost 2 bases, and 5 bases lay between the germline ends. This CDR3 region has 12 residues. Germline lookup yields CDR1 SGHVS and CDR2 FNYEAQ. The CDR3 reads CASSQNTDTQYF. The CDR3 DNA follows: TGTGCCAGCAGCCAGAACACAGATACGCAGTATTTT. The full variable domain, completed using reference TRBV7-6 and TRBJ2-3, is GAGVSQSPRYKVTKRGQDVALRCDPISGHVSLYWYRQALGQGPEFLTYFNYEAQQDKSGLPNDRFSAERPEGSISTLTIQRTEQRDSAMYRCASSQNTDTQYFGPGTRLTVL.

This chain uses TRBV11-2 with TRBJ2-1; D perhaps matches TRBD1 (6 bases). Germline assignment: CDR1 SGHAT and CDR2 FQNNGV. V was pared by 2 bases and J by 2 bases, with 13 bases between. CDR3 size: 16 residues. The CDR3 protein is CASSLRWGPTYNEQFF. The CDR3 bases are TGTGCCAGCAGCTTACGGTGGGGGCCCACCTACAATGAGCAGTTCTTC.

Here the CDR3 DNA reads TGCGCCAGCAGCCAAACAGGGGGCCAAGAGACCCAGTACTTC. Translation: CASSQTGGQETQYF. The V gene is TRBV4-1, the J gene TRBJ2-5; 8 bases are shared with TRBD1. Germline V lookup: CDR1 MGHRA, CDR2 YSYEKL. J lost 1 base, V lost 2 bases, and 0 bases had no gene match. The CDR3 is 14 residues long.

V gene TRBV7-3 combines with J gene TRBJ2-2; 11 bases match TRBD2. After removal of 0 bases from V and 3 bases from J, the junction contained 3 bases not matched to a gene. This CDR3 region has 17 residues. Per the germline V gene, CDR1 is SGHTA and CDR2 is FQGTGA. The CDR3 DNA follows: TGTGCCAGCAGCTTAACACTAGCGGGAGTTTACACCGGGGAGCTGTTTTTT. Amino acid sequence: CASSLTLAGVYTGELFF.

In its sample, this clone was seen once. The CDR3 here is CASSPARRPNEQFF. The DNA for the CDR3 is TGTGCCAGCAGCCCCGCGCGGCGTCCCAATGAGCAGTTCTTC. The chain combines TRBV5-6 with TRBJ2-1; unclear D gene. CDR1 and CDR2 from the germline V gene are SGHDT and YYEEEE. The CDR3 extends over 14 amino acids. V lost 4 bases and J lost 6, with 14 bases in between.

The chain recombines TRBV28 with TRBJ2-3; TRBD1 matches at 8 bases. V dropped 5 bases and J dropped 2; count of bases not matched to a gene: 6. CDR3 size: 15 residues. Per the germline V gene, CDR1 is MDHEN and CDR2 is SYDVKM. For the CDR3, the DNA is TGTGCCAGCAGTCGGACAGGGCTTCTCACAGATACGCAGTATTTT. It yields the protein CASSRTGLLTDTQYF.

V and J are TRBV29-1 and TRBJ2-5, with 13 nucleotides matching TRBD2. Germline V gives CDR1 SQVTM, CDR2 ANQGSEA. The J segment lost 5 bases and the V segment lost 6 bases, leaving 9 bases of the junction unmatched. This CDR3 region has 15 residues. The CDR3 sequence is CSVDTSGRAGETQYF. CDR3 sequence (DNA): TGCAGCGTCGACACTAGCGGGAGGGCCGGGGAGACCCAGTACTTC.

The chain recombines TRBV7-8 with TRBJ1-1; D call uncertain. CDR1 and CDR2 (germline): SGHVS, FQNEAQ. V lost 1 base to trimming and J lost 5 bases, with 11 bases between them. The CDR3 spans 14 residues. The CDR3 is CASSLGTSLTEAFF. CDR3 DNA sequence: TGTGCCAGCAGCTTAGGGACTAGTTTAACTGAAGCTTTCTTT.

The chain recombines TRBV9 with TRBJ2-2, with TRBD2 matching over 9 bases. This CDR3 comprises 16 residues. From germline, CDR1 is SGDLS and CDR2 YYNGEE. J was trimmed by 6 bases and V by 2 bases; bases with no gene match: 8. The CDR3 nucleotides read TGTGCCAGCAGCGTCGGGATAGCGGGAGAGGCCGGGGAGCTGTTTTTT. Its translation is CASSVGIAGEAGELFF.

The rearrangement joins TRBV7-8 to TRBJ2-6; D is unresolved. The V and J ends lost 1 base and 2 bases respectively, with 6 bases between them. CDR3 length: 15 residues. Looked up from germline, CDR1 is SGHVS and CDR2 is FQNEAQ. The CDR3 protein is CASSLVPPGANVLTF. In DNA, the CDR3 is TGTGCCAGCAGCTTAGTCCCCCCTGGGGCCAACGTCCTGACTTTC.

The V and J genes are TRBV5-6 and TRBJ2-1; D may correspond to TRBD1 or TRBD2 (5 bases each). Deletions cut 0 bases from V and 2 bases from J, with 12 bases between. The CDR3 sequence is 16 residues long. Germline lookup yields CDR1 SGHDT and CDR2 YYEEEE. The CDR3 coding sequence is TGTGCCAGCAGCTTGGGTCGGGGCAGTACCTACAATGAGCAGTTCTTC. This sequence encodes CASSLGRGSTYNEQFF.

The CDR3: CASSLGTLNEQFF. The CDR3 DNA reads TGTGCCAGCAGCTTAGGTACCCTCAATGAGCAGTTCTTC. This chain connects TRBV7-6 to TRBJ2-1; D gene uncertain. This CDR3 region has 13 residues. The germline V gene encodes CDR1 SGHVS and CDR2 FNYEAQ. V lost 1 base to trimming and J lost 6 bases, with 7 bases between them.

This clone was seen more than once but under ten times. The V and J genes are TRBV30 and TRBJ2-2; 8 nucleotides align to TRBD2. CDR1 is GTSNPN, CDR2 SVGIG, per germline (reference sequence). The CDR3 spans 15 residues. The V gene end was trimmed by 0 bases and the J gene end by 1 base; junction bases not matched to a gene: 1. CDR3 region: CAWSVLAENTGELFF. In DNA form, the CDR3 reads TGTGCCTGGAGTGTACTAGCGGAGAACACCGGGGAGCTGTTTTTT.

This clone was recorded once. The chain uses TRBV29-1 and TRBJ1-1, with D possibly matching TRBD1 (5 bases). The CDR3 consists of 13 residues. The V gene's germline CDR1 is SQVTM and CDR2 ANQGSEA. V lost 0 bases and J 12 bases, leaving 17 bases between the germline ends. The CDR3 here is CSVEESGDRNTFF. The CDR3 DNA reads as TGCAGCGTTGAAGAATCGGGTGACAGAAATACTTTCTTT.

This clone was observed a few times. The V gene is TRBV28, the J gene TRBJ2-1; D is unresolved. V lost 5 bases, J lost 6 bases, and 14 bases lay in between. The CDR3 has 14 residues. CDR1 MDHEN and CDR2 SYDVKM come from the germline V gene. Here the CDR3 reads CASSPPRKGNEQFF. The DNA for the CDR3 is TGTGCCAGCAGTCCCCCAAGGAAAGGCAATGAGCAGTTCTTC.

CDR3 in DNA: TGTGCCAGCAGCGCGGGACAGGGGACTGAAGCTTTCTTT. This translates into CASSAGQGTEAFF. The gene calls are TRBV7-8 and TRBJ1-1; 10 bases agree with TRBD1. J lost 5 bases, V lost 5 bases, and 2 bases had no gene match. The CDR3 length is 13 residues. Germline-derived CDR1 and CDR2 are SGHVS and FQNEAQ.

The V and J genes are TRBV5-1 and TRBJ2-2; D remains ambiguous. The CDR3 consists of 14 residues. Trimming took 4 bases from V and 3 from J, leaving 10 bases between them. Per the germline V gene, CDR1 is SGHRS and CDR2 is YFSETQ. This CDR3 is CASSLGSDTGELFF. DNA for the CDR3: TGCGCCAGCAGCCTCGGGTCCGACACCGGGGAGCTGTTTTTT.

The chain employs TRBV12-5 and TRBJ2-3; a weak D match, TRBD1 (6 bases). CDR3 length: 16 residues. V was trimmed by 7 bases and J by 1 base, leaving 18 bases between them. CDR1 LGHNT and CDR2 FRNRAP come from the germline V gene. In nucleotides, the CDR3 is TGTGCTAGTGATTCCTTACAGGGCCACGGCACAGATACGCAGTATTTT. This sequence encodes CASDSLQGHGTDTQYF.